This paragraph reports one TCR beta chain. The data derive from a study of blood T cell repertoires in COVID-19. Libraries were prepared by immunoSEQ multiplex PCR; TCRdb keeps only in-frame clonotypes and omits some of them. Of 55,000 to 85,000 clones listed, more than 60% are singletons. The specimen sequenced was peripheral blood. The sequence came from a man aged 55 to 70 with acute or convalescent COVID-19.

CDR3 loop: CASSVRDRAAGANVLTF. In DNA, the CDR3 is TGTGCCAGCAGTGTCCGGGACAGGGCCGCTGGGGCCAACGTCCTGACTTTC. The gene calls are TRBV6-1 and TRBJ2-6, with 9 positions matching TRBD1. The CDR3 runs to 17 residues. V lost 4 bases to trimming and J lost 2 bases; unmatched junction nucleotides: 6. Germline CDR1 reads MNHNS; CDR2 reads SASEGT.